Presented here are 27 T cell receptor beta chains from one specimen sequenced in a study of blood T cell repertoires in COVID-19. This table comes from immunoSEQ multiplex PCR, and its TCRdb copy is limited to in-frame clones, with some not included. The sample lists roughly 150,000 clones; under 85% were seen once. The sample comprised peripheral blood. The receptors come from a man between 65 and 85 years old with acute or convalescent COVID-19.

V usage is TRBV2 and J usage is TRBJ1-1; D is ambiguous. The CDR3 covers 12 residues. Deletions cut 3 bases from V and 7 bases from J, with 9 bases between. Germline CDR1 and CDR2: SNHLY and FYNNEI. CDR3 bases: TGTGCCAGCAGTGACTCCGCGTTTGAAGCTTTCTTT. This gives the protein CASSDSAFEAFF.

The rearrangement uses TRBV5-4 and TRBJ1-4; tentatively, D is TRBD1 (6 bases). Germline CDR1 reads SGHNT; CDR2 reads YYREEE (reference sequence). The germline V and J ends were trimmed by 3 bases and 1 base, with 7 bases remaining between them. The CDR3 extends over 14 amino acids. The CDR3 spells CASSSQGTNEKLFF. The CDR3 DNA sequence: TGTGCCAGCAGCTCACAGGGAACTAATGAAAAACTGTTTTTT.

The chain is built from TRBV6-5 and TRBJ1-6; TRBD1 aligns across 7 bases. The CDR3 covers 14 residues. Germline loops: CDR1 MNHEY, CDR2 SVGAGI. Trimming cost V 6 bases and J 10 bases; bases outside gene matches: 9. CDR3 protein: CASSPGQSGSPLHF. The CDR3 nucleotides read TGTGCCAGCAGCCCGGGACAGTCCGGGTCACCCCTCCACTTT.

The rearrangement uses TRBV11-2 and TRBJ2-1; 12 positions agree with TRBD2. From germline, CDR1 is SGHAT and CDR2 FQNNGV. The CDR3 has 14 amino acids. The ends lost 4 bases at V and 10 bases at J; junction bases unmatched: 5. The CDR3 DNA reads as TGTGCCAGCAGCTCAACCGGGACTAGCGGGGAGCAGTTCTTC. This encodes CASSSTGTSGEQFF.

This clone was picked up one time. The V call is TRBV5-5, the J call TRBJ2-5, with D possibly being TRBD2 (6 bases). Germline CDR1 reads SGHKS; CDR2 reads YYEKEE (reference sequence). Trimming left V 2 bases short and J 4 bases short, with 18 bases between. The CDR3 totals 16 residues. CDR3 loop: CASSFSRLEGSETQYF. Here the CDR3 DNA reads TGTGCCAGCAGCTTTTCGCGACTAGAGGGGTCAGAGACCCAGTACTTC.

The chain recombines TRBV7-9 with TRBJ2-3, with D tentatively TRBD1 (6 bases). V was cut by 5 bases and J by 5 bases, with 17 bases left in between. Germline V gives CDR1 SEHNR, CDR2 FQNEAQ (reference sequence). CDR3 size: 15 residues. CDR3 amino acids: CASSRSGTTGDTQYF. CDR3 coding DNA: TGTGCCAGCAGCCGATCCGGGACAACTGGAGATACGCAGTATTTT.

There are many counts of this clone. The chain couples TRBV11-2 to TRBJ1-3; D gene unclear. Germline lookup yields CDR1 SGHAT and CDR2 FQNNGV. The CDR3 runs to 15 residues. V was shortened by 5 bases and J by 0 bases, with 11 bases between the two germline ends. CDR3 region: CASSPLGTSGNTIYF. The CDR3 DNA is TGTGCCAGCAGCCCGCTGGGCACCTCTGGAAACACCATATATTTT.

The V gene is TRBV5-1, the J gene TRBJ2-7; 8 bases fit TRBD1. The ends lost 0 bases at V and 2 bases at J; junction bases unmatched: 10. This CDR3 comprises 17 residues. Germline lookup yields CDR1 SGHRS and CDR2 YFSETQ. This CDR3 reads CASSLALAGGIPYEQYF. The DNA of the CDR3 is TGCGCCAGCAGCTTGGCGTTGGCAGGGGGCATCCCCTACGAGCAGTACTTC. Full variable domain (remainder filled in from reference TRBV5-1 and TRBJ2-7): KAGVTQTPRYLIKTRGQQVTLSCSPISGHRSVSWYQQTPGQGLQFLFEYFSETQRNKGNFPGRFSGRQFSNSRSEMNVSTLELGDSALYLCASSLALAGGIPYEQYFGPGTRLTVT.

The chain's CDR3 is CASGSLETQYF. Written as DNA, the CDR3 is TGTGCCAGCGGTAGCTTGGAGACCCAGTACTTC. V is TRBV27 and J is TRBJ2-5; D is unclear. The CDR3 runs to 11 residues. V lost 8 bases and J 5 bases, leaving 9 bases between the germline ends. Germline V gene data show CDR1 as MNHEY and CDR2 as SMNVEV (reference sequence).

This rearrangement joins TRBV5-1 to TRBJ2-6; 9 bases are a match to TRBD1. There are 17 residues in the CDR3. The germline gives CDR1 SGHRS, CDR2 YFSETQ. V shed 3 bases and J 0 bases; nucleotides not matched to a gene: 4. The CDR3: CASSSGQGTSGANVLTF. The CDR3 DNA reads TGCGCCAGCAGCTCGGGACAGGGCACCTCTGGGGCCAACGTCCTGACTTTC.

This chain connects TRBV6-5 to TRBJ2-7; the D is unclear. In germline, CDR1 is MNHEY, CDR2 SVGAGI. CDR3 length: 14 residues. V lost 4 bases and J lost 0, with 10 bases in between. CDR3 region: CASSSTANSYEQYF. The CDR3 DNA is TGTGCCAGCAGTTCCACAGCTAACTCCTACGAGCAGTACTTC.

The V and J genes are TRBV27 and TRBJ2-1; TRBD2 aligns across 9 bases. The CDR3 covers 15 residues. Germline V gene sequence: CDR1 MNHEY, CDR2 SMNVEV (reference sequence). V lost 6 bases to trimming and J lost 5 bases; unmatched junction nucleotides: 8. The CDR3 bases are TGTGCCAGCAGAGGCCCCCTAGCGGGAAACAATGAGCAGTTCTTC. Its protein product is CASRGPLAGNNEQFF.

This chain connects TRBV24-1 to TRBJ2-7; 10 bases are a match to TRBD1. V gave up 2 bases and J gave up 4 bases; unmatched junction bases: 4. This CDR3 has 15 residues. CDR1 is KGHDR, CDR2 SFDVKD, per germline. The CDR3 is CATSDSGQGMYEQYF. In DNA, the CDR3 is TGTGCCACCAGTGATTCGGGACAGGGGATGTACGAGCAGTACTTC.

The gene calls are TRBV11-2 and TRBJ2-1; D is uncertain. The V end lost 1 base, the J end lost 7 bases, and 23 bases lay between the germline ends. Germline CDR1 and CDR2: SGHAT and FQNNGV. The CDR3 sequence is 18 residues long. The CDR3 here is CASSLVPVAAGSRNEQFF. The DNA of the CDR3 is TGTGCCAGCAGCTTAGTCCCCGTGGCAGCTGGGTCGCGGAATGAGCAGTTCTTC.

The V and J genes are TRBV11-2 and TRBJ2-7; the D gene is possibly TRBD1 (6 bases). Germline loops: CDR1 SGHAT, CDR2 FQNNGV. CDR3 length equals 13 residues. Trimming stripped 4 bases from V and 3 bases from J, with 10 bases between. Here the CDR3 DNA reads TGTGCCAGCAGCTCACAACAGGGCTACGAGCAGTACTTC. The encoded protein is CASSSQQGYEQYF.

Notes on this clone: This may come from a read error, since a much larger clone is one base off. Other DNA sequences in the sample encode the same CDR3. The J gene is TRBJ2-2, the V gene TRBV11-2, with D possibly being TRBD1 (5 bases). Germline V gene data show CDR1 as SGHAT and CDR2 as FQNNGV. Trimming removed 5 bases from V and 1 base from J, with 8 bases in between. CDR3 length equals 14 residues. CDR3 loop: CASSRRGNTGELFF. DNA for the CDR3: TGTGCCAGCAGCCGAAGGGGGAACACCGGGGAGCTGTTTTTT. The variable domain in full, completed from reference TRBV11-2 and TRBJ2-2, reads EAGVAQSPRYKIIEKRQSVAFWCNPISGHATLYWYQQILGQGPKLLIQFQNNGVVDDSQLPKDRFSAERLKGVDSTLKIQPAKLEDSAVYLCASSRRGNTGELFFGEGSRLTVL.

This rearrangement joins TRBV5-1 to TRBJ2-5, with a possible D match to TRBD2 (6 bases). CDR1 is SGHRS and CDR2 is YFSETQ in the germline V gene. V lost 0 bases, J lost 1 base, and 7 bases lay in between. The CDR3 is 14 amino acids. As DNA, the CDR3 is TGCGCCAGCAGCTTGGTTAGCGGCCAAGAGACCCAGTACTTC. It translates to CASSLVSGQETQYF.

A single count supports this clone. This chain links TRBV7-8 with TRBJ2-3; D gene uncertain. This CDR3 is built from 11 residues. Germline values: CDR1 SGHVS, CDR2 FQNEAQ. With 4 bases removed from V and 6 bases from J, the gap between germline ends came to 5 bases. CDR3 protein: CASSSEDTQYF. CDR3 sequence (DNA): TGTGCCAGCAGCTCGGAGGATACGCAGTATTTT.

This sequence joins TRBV27 and TRBJ2-5; D perhaps matches TRBD2 (6 bases). The CDR3 has 13 residues. Germline V gene sequence: CDR1 MNHEY, CDR2 SMNVEV (reference sequence). Trimming removed 4 bases from V and 5 bases from J, with 11 bases in between. This CDR3 reads CASSWREGETQYF. The CDR3 DNA sequence: TGTGCCAGCAGTTGGCGGGAAGGGGAGACCCAGTACTTC.

The V gene is TRBV7-9, the J gene TRBJ1-2; 7 bases fit TRBD1. Trimming took 2 bases from V and 1 from J; bases not matched to a gene: 7. CDR1 and CDR2 from the germline V gene are SEHNR and FQNEAQ (reference sequence). This CDR3 has 16 residues. As DNA, the CDR3 is TGTGCCAGCAGCTTAACGAGCGGACAGGATAACTATGGCTACACCTTC. Its protein is CASSLTSGQDNYGYTF.

The rearrangement joins TRBV27 to TRBJ2-1; the D gene is possibly TRBD1 (6 bases). Trimming pared 3 bases from V and 2 bases from J, leaving 8 bases between. The CDR3 is 14 amino acids. Germline CDR1 is MNHEY and CDR2 is SMNVEV (reference sequence). CDR3 amino acids: CASSFNRAYNEQFF. CDR3 DNA sequence: TGTGCCAGCAGTTTTAACAGGGCCTACAATGAGCAGTTCTTC.

CDR3 loop: CATTREMKYNSPLHF. The CDR3 DNA reads as TGTGCCACGACTCGGGAGATGAAATATAATTCACCCCTCCACTTT. V gene TRBV6-5 combines with J gene TRBJ1-6; D is unresolved. The CDR3 loop spans 15 amino acids. Trimming removed 10 bases from V and 4 bases from J, with 17 bases in between. Germline lookup yields CDR1 MNHEY and CDR2 SVGAGI.

The chain employs TRBV10-3 and TRBJ1-1, with a tentative D call TRBD1 (6 bases). V dropped 7 bases and J dropped 0 bases, with 12 bases sitting between them. The CDR3 is 14 residues long. Germline V lookup: CDR1 ENHRY, CDR2 SYGVKD. CDR3: CAITPDRLNTEAFF. Written as DNA, the CDR3 is TGTGCCATCACCCCGGACAGATTGAACACTGAAGCTTTCTTT.

This chain connects TRBV6-5 to TRBJ1-3; the D is unclear. The V and J ends lost 5 bases and 0 bases respectively, with 8 bases between them. The germline CDR1 and CDR2 sequences are MNHEY and SVGAGI. This CDR3 contains 14 residues. CDR3 DNA: TGTGCCAGCAGTACTAGGGTCTCTGGAAACACCATATATTTT. This gives the protein CASSTRVSGNTIYF.

The chain couples TRBV11-3 to TRBJ2-1; a possible D gene is TRBD2 (5 bases). CDR1 SGHNT and CDR2 YENEEA come from the germline V gene. The CDR3 is 16 amino acids. V lost 4 bases, J lost 6 bases, and 19 bases lay in between. The CDR3 DNA reads TGTGCCAGCAGCTCCCGATTGGACTTTTGGGGCAATGAGCAGTTCTTC. Translated: CASSSRLDFWGNEQFF.

This chain uses TRBV23-1 with TRBJ1-2, with D possibly matching TRBD1 (5 bases). TRBV23-1 is an ORF, and what it does is uncertain. With 7 bases removed from V and 12 bases from J, the gap between germline ends came to 15 bases. CDR3 length: 11 amino acids. CDR3 coding DNA: TGCGCCAGCACGGGCAGGGTCTCACACACCTTC. It specifies CASTGRVSHTF.

There are many counts of this clone. The rearrangement links TRBV7-6 to TRBJ1-1; TRBD1 is a possible D gene (5 bases). The CDR3 has 13 residues. Germline V gene data show CDR1 as SGHVS and CDR2 as FNYEAQ. Trimming cost V 8 bases and J 3 bases, with 13 bases left between them. CDR3 bases: TGTGCCAGCCCGGGGGATCGGGACACTGAAGCTTTCTTT. This translates into CASPGDRDTEAFF.